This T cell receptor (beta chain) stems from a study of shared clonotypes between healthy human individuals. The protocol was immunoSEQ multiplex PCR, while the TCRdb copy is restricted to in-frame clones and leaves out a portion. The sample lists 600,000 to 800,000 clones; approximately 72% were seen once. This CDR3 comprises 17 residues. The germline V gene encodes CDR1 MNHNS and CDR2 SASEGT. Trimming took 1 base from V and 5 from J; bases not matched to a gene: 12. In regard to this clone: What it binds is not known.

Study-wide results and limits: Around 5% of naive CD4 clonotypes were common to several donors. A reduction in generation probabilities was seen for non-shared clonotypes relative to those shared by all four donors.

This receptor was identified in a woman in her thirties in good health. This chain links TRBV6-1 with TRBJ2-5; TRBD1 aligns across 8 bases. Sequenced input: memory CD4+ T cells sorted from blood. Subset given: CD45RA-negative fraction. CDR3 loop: CASSEEPRRGHEETQYF. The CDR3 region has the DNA TGTGCCAGCAGTGAAGAACCCCGCAGGGGGCACGAGGAGACCCAGTACTTC.